This T cell receptor beta chain came from a study of Ad26.COV2.S vaccination and SARS-CoV-2 variants. Study background: Intramuscularly, Ad26.COV2.S was given either once or twice, 56 days apart.

Broader study findings: The placebo group had lower spike-specific TCR breadth than the vaccine recipients did. TCR breadth and depth estimates may have understated total T cell responses.

Some clones are missing from TCRdb's copy, which holds only in-frame ones; the method was immunoSEQ multiplex PCR. The data show some 520,000 clones, approximately 88% seen once. Noted treatment: roughly 20 received Ad26.COV2.S at low or high dose, single or two shots; 5 received placebo; per-sample allocation not given. Day 63 after the first injection of vaccine or placebo was the sampling time. This CDR3 region has 18 residues. With 4 bases clipped from V and 5 bases from J, the junction kept 15 bases outside the gene matches. Germline V gene data show CDR1 as MNHEY and CDR2 as SMNVEV (reference sequence). This clone was observed once. Antigen: not known.

Source: peripheral blood, taken in a trial of Ad26.COV2.S vaccine versus placebo. The rearrangement joins TRBV27 to TRBJ2-3, with TRBD2 identical over 10 bases. This TCR was sampled from a person aged 18-65 years who received the Ad26.COV2.S COVID-19 vaccine or a placebo. The CDR3 nucleotides are TGTGCCAGCAGTTACCGAAAAACTCTAGCGGGAGCAGGAGATACGCAGTATTTT. Protein: CASSYRKTLAGAGDTQYF.